A selection of T cell receptor beta chains follows, all from one sample in a study of cytomegalovirus exposure and HLA in healthy donors. Generated by immunoSEQ multiplex PCR, the TCRdb table keeps only in-frame clones and is missing some. The data contain about 120,000 clones, 60% to 85% of them seen just once; the ten biggest clones take up 3% to 4%. The sequencing input was PBMCs. The receptors shown here come from a woman between 25 and 40 years old in good health and CMV-seropositive. Both conserved end residues are part of each CDR3. Fields, in order: J gene, V gene, D gene, clone size, CDR3 protein, CDR3 DNA. D genes are given only for firm matches. The listing skips clone size in some rows; elsewhere it reads once, few, many or a size class.

TRBJ2-5 TRBV6-5 TRBD1 NA CASSYSRGGRGETQYF TGTGCCAGCAGTTACTCGAGAGGGGGCAGAGGGGAGACCCAGTACTTC
TRBJ1-5 TRBV19 TRBD1 NA CASSRGDSLNQPQHF TGTGCCAGTAGTAGGGGGGACAGCTTGAATCAGCCCCAGCATTTT
TRBJ2-7 TRBV5-1 TRBD1 NA CASSWTGQTTYEQYF TGCGCCAGCAGCTGGACGGGACAGACAACCTACGAGCAGTACTTC
TRBJ2-3 TRBV7-9 NA NA CASSLASSDTQYF TGTGCCAGCAGCTTAGCGAGTTCAGATACGCAGTATTTT
TRBJ2-3 TRBV7-9 TRBD2 few CASSPPGGGAADTQYF TGTGCCAGCAGCCCTCCAGGCGGGGGGGCCGCAGATACGCAGTATTTT
TRBJ1-5 TRBV7-4 TRBD1 NA CASSGTGRNQPQHF TGTGCCAGCAGCGGGACAGGTCGCAATCAGCCCCAGCATTTT
TRBJ2-1 TRBV12-5 TRBD2 NA CASGRPLAGGAYEQFF TGTGCTAGTGGACGCCCCCTAGCGGGGGGAGCATATGAGCAGTTCTTC
TRBJ1-4 TRBV21-1 NA NA CASSKAGGTGGKTNEKLFF TGTGCCAGCAGCAAAGCGGGGGGGACAGGGGGCAAAACTAATGAAAAACTGTTTTTT
TRBJ1-5 TRBV7-2 TRBD1 NA CASSREGQGDQPQHF TGTGCCAGCAGCCGGGAGGGGCAGGGGGATCAGCCCCAGCATTTT
TRBJ1-2 TRBV6-1 NA few CASTSRDFQNYGYTF TGTGCCAGCACCTCCCGGGACTTTCAAAACTATGGCTACACCTTC
TRBJ2-1 TRBV6-6 TRBD1 few CASSRQGWQFF TGTGCCAGCAGCCGACAGGGTTGGCAGTTCTTC
TRBJ2-1 TRBV27 NA NA CASGRLPVRVQYDEQFF TGTGCCAGCGGCAGGCTGCCAGTTCGCGTACAATATGATGAGCAGTTCTTC
TRBJ2-1 TRBV2 TRBD2 once CASRLSGDEQFF TGTGCCAGCAGGCTTAGCGGGGATGAGCAGTTCTTC
TRBJ1-5 TRBV6-1 TRBD1 NA CASSRTGEHQPQHF TGTGCCAGCAGTAGGACAGGGGAACATCAGCCCCAGCATTTT
TRBJ1-2 TRBV5-1 TRBD1 few CASSFGQGGGGYGYTF TGCGCCAGCAGCTTCGGACAGGGGGGGGGCGGCTATGGCTACACCTTC
TRBJ2-2 TRBV5-1 NA once CASSVAVNTGELFF TGCGCCAGCAGCGTGGCAGTTAACACCGGGGAGCTGTTTTTT
TRBJ2-7 TRBV6-5 NA NA CASSDIEGLGQYF TGTGCCAGCAGTGACATAGAGGGTTTAGGGCAGTACTTC
TRBJ2-3 TRBV7-9 TRBD2 NA CASSLFRGGSTDTQYF TGTGCCAGCAGCTTATTCCGGGGGGGCAGCACAGATACGCAGTATTTT
TRBJ2-7 TRBV14 TRBD2 NA CASGLGLAYEQYF TGTGCCAGCGGGCTCGGACTAGCCTACGAGCAGTACTTC